This is a list of T cell receptor beta chains from one sample in a study of blood T cell repertoires in COVID-19. Generated by immunoSEQ multiplex PCR, the TCRdb table keeps only in-frame clones and is missing some. The sample holds 25,000 to 35,000 clones, approximately 90% seen once. Sequenced sample: peripheral blood. These receptors all come from a human donor with active COVID-19. The donor label of this sample is uncertain. Both conserved end residues are part of each CDR3.

V gene,J gene,CDR3 protein
TRBV9,TRBJ2-3,CASSVSSVGGTDTQYF
TRBV11-2,TRBJ2-1,CASSLIPASGGVYEQFF
TRBV3-1/TRBV3-2,TRBJ2-7,CASSQKQGVPYEQYF
TRBV7-2,TRBJ2-7,CASSLGGTASYEQYF
TRBV7-3,TRBJ2-7,CASSPADRGYEQYF
TRBV19,TRBJ1-4,CASSITLTGINEKLFF
TRBV9,TRBJ2-3,CASSPGTSDHTDTQYF
TRBV12-3/TRBV12-4,TRBJ1-1,CASSPRRDTEAFF
TRBV6-4,TRBJ2-7,CASSDGGHPCYEQYF
TRBV6-6,TRBJ2-3,CASSSGTGLDTQYF
TRBV7-6,TRBJ1-5,CASSSGQGNQPQHF
TRBV12-3/TRBV12-4,TRBJ1-2,CASSLEAYGYTF
TRBV6-2/TRBV6-3,TRBJ2-2,CASSYGRDKNTGELFF
TRBV6-2/TRBV6-3,TRBJ2-1,CASSYPPSTSGAPFF
TRBV7-8,TRBJ2-7,CASSLARVAEQYF
TRBV7-6,TRBJ1-1,CASSPRGGNTEAFF
TRBV5-4,TRBJ2-3,CASTFGLATDTQYF
TRBV27,TRBJ2-7,CASSSLGSNEQYF
TRBV11-2,TRBJ1-1,CASSPTGGLDTEAFF
TRBV7-8,TRBJ1-2,CASSPDREESYGYTF
TRBV28,TRBJ2-7,CASSSPSGSSYEQYF
TRBV28,TRBJ2-1,CASSWAFAGSNEQFF
TRBV6-6,TRBJ1-2,CASSYSSGQYGYTF
TRBV6-5,TRBJ1-4,CASSRTGFNEKLFF
TRBV10-2,TRBJ2-3,CASRWTSGRGTDTQYF
TRBV28,TRBJ2-5,CASSLHSGRLQETQYF
TRBV9,TRBJ1-1,CASSVGGGWEGGAFF
TRBV6-5,TRBJ2-7,CASSLGLLGEQYF
TRBV9,TRBJ2-1,CASSPRPPPNEQFF
TRBV5-4,TRBJ2-4,CASSPLSSGGAGDKNIQYF
TRBV28,TRBJ2-1,CASSELAESYNEQFF
TRBV6-5,TRBJ2-7,CASSYSAGTVDEQYF
TRBV6-2/TRBV6-3,TRBJ1-5,CASSYSGRTGEPQHF
TRBV6-6,TRBJ2-1,CATTLAGGRGDEQFF
TRBV5-4,TRBJ2-7,CASSDRDRGYEQYF
TRBV12-3/TRBV12-4,TRBJ1-2,CASSLTTGGGYTF
TRBV11-2,TRBJ2-3,CASSPPGSTDTQYF
TRBV19,TRBJ2-1,CASSTVPTGEQFF
TRBV30,TRBJ2-1,CAWSMAGQQFF
TRBV28,TRBJ2-7,CASRGTRTSGNEQYF
TRBV28,TRBJ2-3,CASSLQGADTQYF
TRBV11-3,TRBJ2-7,CASSLDAGDKRYF
TRBV3-1/TRBV3-2,TRBJ1-1,CASSQGLRNTEAFF
TRBV29-1,TRBJ2-3,CSFSGLAGVDTQYF
TRBV4-3,TRBJ2-7,CASSQGSGGRRYEQYF
TRBV5-5,TRBJ1-2,CASSGRGSAGYTF
TRBV29-1,TRBJ2-1,CSSQGLAGKGNEQFF
TRBV5-5,TRBJ2-5,CASSNIAVDYQETQYF
TRBV7-3,TRBJ2-7,CASSLRGTSPRGGPSYEQYF
TRBV11-2,TRBJ2-7,CASSSRGSGVSSYEQYF
TRBV18,TRBJ1-4,CASSHEAPGTGEILGEKLFF
TRBV11-1,TRBJ2-7,CASSLSGGDVYEQYF
TRBV19,TRBJ1-1,CASRRDRLNTEAFF
TRBV7-2,TRBJ1-2,CASSPFVGVGYGYTF
TRBV14,TRBJ1-1,CASSQGQGLPEAFF
TRBV19,TRBJ2-7,CASSTTGTTTVAYEQYF
TRBV2,TRBJ2-7,CASSAIDRAYEQYF
TRBV7-6,TRBJ2-7,CASSSSSYEQYF